These 10 T cell receptor beta chains share one sample of origin, sequenced in a study of blood T cell repertoires in COVID-19. Method: immunoSEQ multiplex PCR; TCRdb's copy keeps in-frame clones and lacks some. The sample lists about 250,000 clones; around 86% were seen once. Sequencing was performed on PBMCs or T cells enriched from blood (not recorded which). The receptors stem from a man aged 18 to 35 who had recovered from COVID-19.

This chain connects TRBV3-1 (or the pseudogene TRBV3-2) to TRBJ1-3; TRBD1 might be the D (6 bases). CDR1 is LGHDT, CDR2 YNNKEL, per germline (reference sequence). V lost 6 bases, J lost 7 bases, and 19 bases lay in between. CDR3 length equals 15 residues. The CDR3 nucleotides are TGTGCCAGCAGACGTCAGGGGTGGTTAGACAACACCATATATTTT. This sequence encodes CASRRQGWLDNTIYF.

A word on this clone: Other DNA sequences of this sample code for an identical CDR3. CDR3 DNA sequence: TGTGCCAGCAGCTTGGACAGAGTGAACACTGAAGCTTTCTTT. Amino acids: CASSLDRVNTEAFF. V and J are TRBV11-2 and TRBJ1-1; D is possibly TRBD1 (6 bases). With 3 bases removed from V and 0 bases from J, the gap between germline ends came to 8 bases. CDR3 length: 14 amino acids. In germline, CDR1 is SGHAT, CDR2 FQNNGV.

This chain joins TRBV15 and TRBJ2-5; 7 bases match TRBD1. CDR3 length equals 17 residues. Looked up from germline, CDR1 is LNHNV and CDR2 is YYDKDF (reference sequence). J gave up 0 bases and V 2 bases, and 9 bases lay outside the gene matches. The chain's CDR3 is CATSRYPGQANQETQYF. CDR3 DNA: TGTGCCACCAGCAGATATCCCGGACAGGCGAACCAAGAGACCCAGTACTTC.

This sequence joins TRBV27 and TRBJ1-2, with D possibly matching TRBD1 (6 bases). The germline V gene encodes CDR1 MNHEY and CDR2 SMNVEV (reference sequence). Trimming pared 6 bases from V and 4 bases from J, leaving 12 bases between. The length of the CDR3 is 13 residues. The CDR3 region has the DNA TGTGCCAGCAGCCCTACAGGGACCTATGGCTACACCTTC. Translation: CASSPTGTYGYTF.

The chain combines TRBV30 with TRBJ1-4; 9 bases align to TRBD1. This CDR3 has 15 residues. Germline lookup yields CDR1 GTSNPN and CDR2 SVGIG (reference sequence). Trimming took 2 bases from V and 9 from J; bases not matched to a gene: 10. CDR3 coding DNA: TGTGCCTGGAGTAAGGGGGGACAGGGAGGTCAAAAACTGTTTTTT. As protein: CAWSKGGQGGQKLFF.

The chain joins TRBV6-5 to TRBJ1-1; no firm D call. In germline, CDR1 is MNHEY, CDR2 SVGAGI. The CDR3 has 13 amino acids. The V gene lost 6 bases and the J gene lost 1 base, with 9 bases spanning the gap. CDR3 coding DNA: TGTGCCAGCAGCGCCACAGAGAACACTGAAGCTTTCTTT. Protein: CASSATENTEAFF.

This clone was detected once. Since no conserved phenylalanine or tryptophan closes the CDR3, a read error is the likely cause. The DNA is omitted, as the CDR3 cannot be located on it reliably, and the CDR3 follows TCRdb's listing. The J gene is TRBJ1-1, the V gene TRBV14; the D segment call TRBD1 is taken from the table without a DNA check. CDR1 and CDR2 from the germline V gene are SGHDN and FVKESK. Termini included, the CDR3 measures 10 amino acids. This CDR3 reads CASSRPTGLV.

The chain uses TRBV6-5 and TRBJ1-2, with a possible D match to TRBD1 (5 bases). From germline, CDR1 is MNHEY and CDR2 SVGAGI. V lost 8 bases, J lost 7 bases, and 20 bases lay in between. The CDR3 is made up of 14 amino acids. In DNA, the CDR3 is TGTGCCAGCTCCCCGGGGGAGGGGCGGGGTGGCTACACCTTC. Its translation is CASSPGEGRGGYTF.

The J gene is TRBJ1-4, the V gene TRBV7-9, with TRBD1 identical over 8 bases. V lost 5 bases, J lost 1 base, and 3 bases stayed unmatched. From germline, CDR1 is SEHNR and CDR2 FQNEAQ (reference sequence). CDR3 length: 15 residues. CDR3 sequence: CASSKDRGTNEKLFF. Written as DNA, the CDR3 is TGTGCCAGCAGCAAAGACAGGGGAACTAATGAAAAACTGTTTTTT.

The genes are TRBV7-2 and TRBJ2-7, with 8 bases matching TRBD2. Unmatched junction bases numbered 15, after V lost 5 bases and J lost 3 bases. The CDR3 consists of 17 residues. Per the germline V gene, CDR1 is SGHTA and CDR2 is FQGNSA. As DNA, the CDR3 is TGTGCCAGCAGCGTACCCCGCAGCGGGAGTTGGAACTACGAGCAGTACTTC. It specifies CASSVPRSGSWNYEQYF.